Sequencing of this T cell receptor (beta chain) was carried out in a study of blood T cell repertoires in COVID-19. Study as a whole: The United States, Italy and Spain provided the acute and convalescent COVID-19 samples. From T cells, B-cell-depleted T cells, or PBMCs came the material, which was cDNA or gDNA.

As originally analysed: Scientists estimated how many nucleated cells there were by amplifying reference gene primers. Clones were read by immunoSEQ multiplex PCR, and TCRdb kept only the in-frame ones, dropping some. That table furnishes V, J and clone size, whereas the DNA furnished D and trimming. The data hold more than 150,000 clones, with 85% to 95% observed a single time. V shed 5 bases, J shed 6 bases, and the junction held 8 bases outside the gene matches. CDR1 is SGHNT and CDR2 is YENEEA in the germline V gene. The CDR3 consists of 14 residues. This clonotype was obtained from a man aged 50 to 59 with acute or convalescent COVID-19. The chain is built from TRBV11-3 and TRBJ2-3; TRBD2 aligns across 7 bases. The material sequenced was peripheral blood. CDR3 sequence reads: CASSPAGFGDTQYF. CDR3 nucleotide sequence: TGTGCCAGCAGCCCAGCGGGGTTTGGTGATACGCAGTATTTT.